This T cell receptor beta chain was sequenced during a study of a mutant IDH1 vaccine in newly diagnosed glioma. Looking at the study overall: During weeks 1, 3, 5, 7, 11, 15, 19 and 23, patients received eight vaccinations. Patients began vaccination 4-6 weeks after radiotherapy alone, or with temozolomide cycles.

Sequencing used immunoSEQ multiplex PCR; TCRdb keeps in-frame clones, though not all of them. The sample lists around 56,000 clones, approximately 86% occurring once. The CDR3 loop spans 14 amino acids. J gave up 4 bases and V 4 bases, and 6 bases lay outside the gene matches. Germline V gene lookup returns CDR1 MGHDK and CDR2 SYGVNS. A word on this clone: The antigen is undetermined.

The time point was: week 5, during vaccination. One vaccine dose held 300 ug of mutant IDH1 20-mer peptide and came with topical imiquimod. Astrocytomas found in donors were new, WHO grade 3 or 4, IDH1-mutant and ATRX-lost. This material consisted of PBMCs, taken from a glioma patient whose treatment included an IDH1 peptide vaccine. The chain recombines TRBV25-1 with TRBJ1-2; 7 positions match TRBD1. The TCR originated in a young woman with glioma. Some clones in this sample may be carry-over from other donors' samples. CDR3 coding DNA: TGTGCCAGCAGTGTGGGACAGAGGTCCTATGGCTACACCTTC. Translating it yields CASSVGQRSYGYTF.